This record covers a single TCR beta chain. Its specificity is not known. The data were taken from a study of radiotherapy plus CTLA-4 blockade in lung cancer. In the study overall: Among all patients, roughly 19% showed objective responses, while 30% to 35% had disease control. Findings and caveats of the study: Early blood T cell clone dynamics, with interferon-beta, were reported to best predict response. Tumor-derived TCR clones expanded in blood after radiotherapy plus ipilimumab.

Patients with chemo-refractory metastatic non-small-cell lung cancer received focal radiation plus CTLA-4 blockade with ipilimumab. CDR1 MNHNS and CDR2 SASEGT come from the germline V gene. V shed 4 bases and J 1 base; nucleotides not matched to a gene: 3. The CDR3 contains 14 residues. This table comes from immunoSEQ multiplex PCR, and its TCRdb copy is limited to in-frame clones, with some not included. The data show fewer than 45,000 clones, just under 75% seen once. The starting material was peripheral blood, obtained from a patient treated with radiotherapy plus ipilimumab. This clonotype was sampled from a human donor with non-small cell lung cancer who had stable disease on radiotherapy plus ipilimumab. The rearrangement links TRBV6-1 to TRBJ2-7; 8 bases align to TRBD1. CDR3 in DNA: TGTGCCAGCAGTGCAACAGGGGGTTCCTACGAGCAGTACTTC. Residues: CASSATGGSYEQYF.